The source of this T cell receptor beta chain is a study of shared clonotypes between healthy human individuals. Deep-level settings were used for running the assay. Original handling: Quality scores were absent from the junction-only immunoSEQ sequences, so filtering differed. Profiled with immunoSEQ multiplex PCR; TCRdb holds only in-frame clones, not every one. V, J and clone size reflect that table, while D and trimming were determined from the DNA. The data contain 450,000 to 500,000 clones, about 72% of them singletons. Germline lookup yields CDR1 SQVTM and CDR2 ANQGSEA. V gave up 8 bases and J gave up 6 bases, with 21 bases separating them. The length of the CDR3 is 14 residues. Donors were Caucasian adults residing in Nashville, Tennessee, USA.

Sequencing input: PBMCs. The genes are TRBV29-1 and TRBJ2-3, with D possibly TRBD1 on 6 matching bases. The sequence was obtained from a woman between 40 and 50 years old in good health. Some clones in this sample may be carry-over from other donors' samples. CDR3 DNA: TGCAGCTTCCGCCCCTTGGGGGCAGCGGATACGCAGTATTTT. It translates to CSFRPLGAADTQYF.